This is a list of T cell receptor beta chains from one sample in a study of OX40 agonist ivuxolimab in advanced cancers. TCRdb keeps only in-frame clones here, not all; method: immunoSEQ multiplex PCR. Altogether some 16,000 clones are present, approximately 82% being singletons, with the ten largest covering approximately 2.5%. This specimen consisted of CD4+ or CD8+ T cells sorted from blood, obtained in a trial of the OX40 agonist ivuxolimab. The origin of the receptors is an adult with an advanced solid tumor such as melanoma, head and neck, liver or kidney cancer. The CDR3 runs from the conserved cysteine through the conserved F or W.

V: TRBV5-4
J: TRBJ2-1
CDR3: CASSLGDFRGLSYNEQFF

V: TRBV7-9
J: TRBJ2-1
CDR3: CASSSLLAGGGNEQFF

V: TRBV7-9
J: TRBJ2-1
CDR3: CASSAGGTTIGEQFF

V: TRBV6-1
J: TRBJ2-5
CDR3: CASSEVTSGRETQYF

V: TRBV7-3
J: TRBJ2-2
CDR3: CASSQTSGYTGELFF

V: TRBV2
J: TRBJ2-3
CDR3: CASSPWGSPTDTQYF

V: TRBV18
J: TRBJ2-1
CDR3: CASSPGGYEQFF

V: TRBV7-2
J: TRBJ2-7
CDR3: CASSLGGSRHAYEQYF

V: TRBV7-3
J: TRBJ2-7
CDR3: CASSLVRGRGNEQYF

V: TRBV5-1
J: TRBJ1-1
CDR3: CASSSSYSGAPEAFF

V: TRBV7-9
J: TRBJ1-5
CDR3: CASSKDRGNQPQHF

V: TRBV5-6
J: TRBJ2-2
CDR3: CASSSGLAGVGELFF

V: TRBV29-1
J: TRBJ2-7
CDR3: CSVQWDTYEQYF

V: TRBV7-9
J: TRBJ1-6
CDR3: CASASASVSPLHF

V: TRBV4-2
J: TRBJ1-6
CDR3: CASAYRRDSNSPLHF

V: TRBV27
J: TRBJ1-5
CDR3: CASSTMTGGGDQPQHF

V: TRBV5-4
J: .
CDR3: CASSRDRAYEQYF

V: TRBV5-8
J: TRBJ1-5
CDR3: CASSLALGQGGQPQHF

V: TRBV7-9
J: TRBJ2-1
CDR3: CASSLEVAGGPVNEQFF

V: TRBV5-1
J: TRBJ1-1
CDR3: CASGTGGSVTEAFF

V: TRBV19
J: TRBJ2-2
CDR3: CASKRLAGETNTGELFF

V: TRBV30
J: TRBJ2-1
CDR3: CAWSVSVGRQFF

V: TRBV5-4
J: TRBJ2-7
CDR3: CASSKDRRLEEQYF

V: TRBV18
J: TRBJ2-7
CDR3: CASSRDTTYEQYF

V: TRBV19
J: TRBJ2-2
CDR3: CASKDRENTGELFF

V: TRBV19
J: TRBJ2-4
CDR3: CASSITSSGSGLMRNIQYF

V: TRBV7-2
J: TRBJ1-3
CDR3: CASSFGTGKGNTIYF

V: TRBV29-1
J: TRBJ2-1
CDR3: CSVDGGEGSYNEQFF

V: TRBV14
J: TRBJ2-5
CDR3: CASSLGLASREQYF

V: TRBV29-1
J: TRBJ2-1
CDR3: CSVDQGNEQFF

V: TRBV30
J: TRBJ2-5
CDR3: CAWSMNKGGVFETQYF

V: TRBV12-5
J: TRBJ2-6
CDR3: CASGLEGANVLTF

V: TRBV6-1
J: TRBJ2-1
CDR3: CASSEDRSIAGGFYNEQFF

V: TRBV7-3
J: TRBJ2-7
CDR3: CASSREEGYEQYF

V: TRBV9
J: TRBJ2-4
CDR3: CASSVEENIQYF

V: TRBV4-3
J: TRBJ1-4
CDR3: CASSQDRMPVMGLATNEKLFF

V: TRBV4-2
J: TRBJ2-3
CDR3: CASSQDQGSTQYF

V: TRBV20-1
J: TRBJ2-7
CDR3: CSASNPMEQYF

V: TRBV28
J: TRBJ2-3
CDR3: CASSFSAGRTDTQYF

V: TRBV28
J: TRBJ2-7
CDR3: CASSLHGGHFSYEQYF

V: TRBV6-6
J: TRBJ2-2
CDR3: CASTNGLAGDGELFF

V: TRBV28
J: TRBJ1-2
CDR3: CASSSRGGSHGYTF

V: TRBV30
J: TRBJ1-6
CDR3: CAWRDQGMGSPLHF

V: TRBV28
J: TRBJ1-6
CDR3: CASSPHGGNSPLHF

V: TRBV7-9
J: TRBJ2-2
CDR3: CASSPRLRNTGELFF

V: TRBV2
J: TRBJ2-7
CDR3: CASSLRVYEQYF

V: TRBV5-1
J: TRBJ2-3
CDR3: CASSRDTSTDTQYF

V: TRBV2
J: TRBJ2-7
CDR3: CASSRKGGYDEQYF

V: TRBV9
J: TRBJ1-5
CDR3: CASSPETGAQPQHF

V: TRBV29-1
J: TRBJ2-5
CDR3: CSVDAGAGGETQYF

V: TRBV7-6
J: TRBJ2-5
CDR3: CASSLAPITTLAEETQYF

V: TRBV10-3
J: TRBJ1-1
CDR3: CAISERAGNTEAFF

V: TRBV30
J: TRBJ2-1
CDR3: CAWSAGNEQFF